These 24 T cell receptor beta chains were sequenced from one sample in a study of T-cell reconstitution after alpha-beta-depleted transplantation in children. Preparation of the TCRbeta library was carried out with unique molecular identifiers. MiXCR was run by TCRdb on the PCR reads, yielding one entry per CDR3 protein. The repertoire holds 420,000 or so distinct CDR3 sequences, with roughly a tenth as singletons. Source: PBMCs from the stem cell graft donor, taken from the stem cell graft. These TCRs come from a human donor who donated a stem cell graft to a child with acute myeloid leukemia.

This clonotype was picked up a small number of times. The chain carries TRBV6-1 and TRBJ2-4; 9 bases map to TRBD2. The germline CDR1 and CDR2 sequences are MNHNS and SASEGT. The CDR3 is 16 residues long. J was trimmed by 11 bases and V by 1 base; bases with no gene match: 12. The DNA of the CDR3 is TGTGCCAGCAGTGAAGAAGTTTGGGGGACTAGCTTCGTTCAGTACTTC. This translates into CASSEEVWGTSFVQYF.

This clonotype was found a few times. The rearrangement joins TRBV29-1 to TRBJ1-1, with no clear D. Germline V gene data show CDR1 as SQVTM and CDR2 as ANQGSEA. This CDR3 is 13 amino acids long. V was pared by 4 bases and J by 0 bases, with 9 bases between. CDR3 in amino acids: CSVARRLNTEAFF. As DNA, the CDR3 is TGCAGCGTTGCCAGACGCCTGAACACTGAAGCTTTCTTT.

This clonotype was seen ten or more times. The V gene is TRBV7-2, the J gene TRBJ2-5, with a possible D match to TRBD2 (5 bases). The CDR3 has 15 residues. Germline V gives CDR1 SGHTA, CDR2 FQGNSA. With 5 bases removed from V and 2 bases from J, the gap between germline ends came to 15 bases. This chain's CDR3 is CASSTSVLGQETQYF. The CDR3 coding sequence is TGTGCCAGCAGCACGAGTGTACTAGGTCAAGAGACCCAGTACTTC.

This chain joins TRBV2 and TRBJ1-5; 9 bases are a match to TRBD1. This CDR3 comprises 18 residues. After removal of 6 bases from V and 0 bases from J, the junction contained 12 bases not matched to a gene. The germline V gene has CDR1 SNHLY and CDR2 FYNNEI. CDR3 protein: CASSNTGGHTYSNQPQHF. The CDR3 DNA follows: TGTGCCAGCAGCAACACAGGGGGCCATACCTATAGCAATCAGCCCCAGCATTTT.

The J gene is TRBJ2-1, the V gene TRBV25-1, with D possibly being TRBD1 (5 bases). The ends were cut back, 8 bases at V and 5 bases at J, with 13 bases in the middle. The CDR3 has 13 residues. Germline values: CDR1 MGHDK, CDR2 SYGVNS. In nucleotides, the CDR3 is TGTGCCAGCCAAGCCGACAGTCACAATGAGCAGTTCTTC. Amino acid sequence: CASQADSHNEQFF.

This clonotype was seen more than once but under ten times. This chain joins TRBV9 and TRBJ1-2; TRBD1 matches 7 bases. The CDR3 contains 14 residues. Germline-derived CDR1 and CDR2 are SGDLS and YYNGEE. V was pared by 2 bases and J by 5 bases, with 6 bases of the junction left unmatched. This chain's CDR3 is CASSVQGEGYGYTF. The CDR3 DNA follows: TGTGCCAGCAGCGTTCAGGGGGAAGGGTATGGCTACACCTTC.

The chain has TRBV4-3 and TRBJ2-1, with no clear D. Trimming cost V 0 bases and J 0 bases, with 18 bases left between them. This CDR3 spans 19 amino acids. The germline gives CDR1 LGHNA, CDR2 YSLEER. CDR3 amino acids: CASSQDPIGWGSSYNEQFF. Here the CDR3 DNA reads TGCGCCAGCAGCCAAGACCCTATAGGGTGGGGAAGCTCCTACAATGAGCAGTTCTTC.

The chain is built from TRBV2 and TRBJ2-7; D possibly matches TRBD1 or TRBD2 (5 bases each). The CDR3 totals 12 residues. Germline lookup yields CDR1 SNHLY and CDR2 FYNNEI. Between the trimmed V and J ends, which lost 4 bases and 8 bases, there was a span of 12 bases. CDR3: CASSARDVKQYV. DNA for the CDR3: TGTGCCAGCAGTGCTCGGGACGTTAAGCAGTACGTC.

This chain joins TRBV10-3 and TRBJ2-2; a weak D match, TRBD2 (5 bases). V was cut by 10 bases and J by 2 bases, with 14 bases left in between. The germline V gene has CDR1 ENHRY and CDR2 SYGVKD. The CDR3 has 14 residues. CDR3 amino acids: CATTLRENTGELFF. CDR3 DNA sequence: TGTGCCACCACCCTCCGGGAAAACACCGGGGAGCTGTTTTTT.

This clonotype has only a few counts. The chain recombines TRBV6-5 with TRBJ2-7; a weak D match, TRBD2 (5 bases). Germline V gene data show CDR1 as MNHEY and CDR2 as SVGAGI. The CDR3 length is 15 residues. Between the trimmed V and J ends, which lost 0 bases and 0 bases, there was a span of 9 bases. The CDR3 DNA reads TGTGCCAGCAGTTACTCCGGGGAGTCCTCCTACGAGCAGTACTTC. Translated, it gives CASSYSGESSYEQYF.

This clonotype was recorded at least ten times. This chain links TRBV5-1 with TRBJ1-1, with TRBD1 matching 11 bases. CDR1 and CDR2 (germline): SGHRS, YFSETQ. Trimming removed 5 bases from V and 6 bases from J; junction bases left unmatched: 9. This CDR3 region has 15 residues. DNA for the CDR3: TGCGCCAGCAGATTCGGACAGGGGGCGAAGGCTGAAGCTTTCTTT. Protein sequence: CASRFGQGAKAEAFF.

The rearrangement joins TRBV9 to TRBJ2-1, with 13 bases aligning to TRBD2. CDR3 length: 14 residues. V was pared by 2 bases and J by 9 bases, with 2 bases of the junction left unmatched. Per germline, CDR1 SGDLS and CDR2 YYNGEE. CDR3 sequence reads: CASSVGLAGVEQFF. The CDR3 coding sequence is TGTGCCAGCAGCGTCGGACTAGCGGGGGTTGAGCAGTTCTTC.

The sample holds a few counts of this clonotype. The rearrangement links TRBV12-3 or TRBV12-4 to TRBJ2-2, with TRBD1 matching 9 bases. This CDR3 region has 14 residues. V trimming: 6 bases; J trimming: 4 bases; junction bases outside the gene matches: 3. The CDR3 bases are TGTGCCAGCAGACAGGGGGCGGGCACCGGGGAGCTGTTTTTT. Its protein is CASRQGAGTGELFF.

This clonotype was seen a few times. The chain combines TRBV15 with TRBJ2-7; TRBD1 is a possible D gene (6 bases). Germline CDR1 and CDR2: LNHNV and YYDKDF (reference sequence). The V end was cut by 9 bases, the J end by 2 bases, with 14 bases between. This CDR3 comprises 13 residues. CDR3 coding DNA: TGTGCCACGTCTCCGGGACAAGCCTACGAGCAGTACTTC. It codes for CATSPGQAYEQYF. The whole variable domain, remainder taken from reference TRBV15 and TRBJ2-7, is DAMVIQNPRYQVTQFGKPVTLSCSQTLNHNVMYWYQQKSSQAPKLLFHYYDKDFNNEADTPDNFQSRRPNTSFCFLDIRSPGLGDTAMYLCATSPGQAYEQYFGPGTRLTVT.

A few counts support this clonotype. The chain couples TRBV10-3 to TRBJ1-3, with 8 bases lining up with TRBD1. Unmatched junction bases numbered 6, after V lost 11 bases and J lost 0 bases. The germline V gene has CDR1 ENHRY and CDR2 SYGVKD. This CDR3 is built from 14 residues. The CDR3 nucleotides read TGTGCCTCCGGGACAGGAAGCTCTGGAAACACCATATATTTT. Its translation is CASGTGSSGNTIYF.

This clonotype was seen only a few times. The chain has TRBV7-3 and TRBJ2-3; 8 bases line up with TRBD1. Germline-derived CDR1 and CDR2 are SGHTA and FQGTGA. This CDR3 has 13 residues. The trim removed 2 bases at V and 8 bases at J, leaving 3 bases unmatched. The CDR3 sequence is CASSLQGAGTQYF. For the CDR3, the DNA is TGTGCCAGCAGCTTACAGGGGGCGGGTACGCAGTATTTT.

This clonotype turned up a few times. At one end the junction does not follow the germline gene, possibly because of a read error. This chain uses TRBV20-1 with TRBJ1-5, with TRBD1 as a possible D gene (6 bases). Germline-derived CDR1 and CDR2 are DFQATT and SNEGSKA (reference sequence). This CDR3 spans 16 amino acids. CDR3 DNA: TGCTGTGCTAGAGGATACGCCAGGGGCGATACTCAGCCCCAGCATTTT. Its protein is CCARGYARGDTQPQHF.

Only a few counts were recorded for this clonotype. V usage is TRBV3-1 and J usage is TRBJ2-3; D perhaps matches TRBD1 (6 bases). V lost 6 bases, J lost 0 bases, and 13 bases lay in between. In germline, CDR1 is LGHDT, CDR2 YNNKEL (reference sequence). This CDR3 has 15 amino acids. The CDR3 region is CASSPFGQSTDTQYF. CDR3 DNA: TGTGCCAGCAGTCCCTTTGGACAGAGCACAGATACGCAGTATTTT.

The chain joins TRBV4-2 to TRBJ2-2; 14 positions match TRBD2. Germline CDR1 reads LGHNA; CDR2 reads YNFKEQ. The CDR3 extends over 16 amino acids. Trimming cost V 4 bases and J 7 bases; bases outside gene matches: 5. The chain's CDR3 is CASSLGLAGVSGELFF. The CDR3 DNA reads TGTGCCAGCAGCCTGGGACTAGCGGGGGTTAGCGGGGAGCTGTTTTTT.

The chain has TRBV5-6 and TRBJ2-2, with 11 bases identical to TRBD2. This CDR3 is 14 amino acids long. Germline V gene sequence: CDR1 SGHDT, CDR2 YYEEEE. V dropped 3 bases and J dropped 9; count of bases not matched to a gene: 4. DNA for the CDR3: TGTGCCAGCAGCTCGACTAGCGGGGATTGGGAGCTGTTTTTT. Translated: CASSSTSGDWELFF.

The rearrangement links TRBV25-1 to TRBJ2-1, with D possibly being TRBD2 (6 bases). The ends were cut back, 5 bases at V and 7 bases at J, with 24 bases in the middle. Germline assignment: CDR1 MGHDK and CDR2 SYGVNS. The CDR3 has 17 amino acids. The CDR3 here is CASSPPFTAGRRNEQFF. The CDR3 DNA reads as TGTGCCAGCAGTCCGCCTTTTACGGCAGGGAGGAGGAATGAGCAGTTCTTC.

This clonotype was detected ten times or more. This rearrangement joins TRBV30 to TRBJ2-7, with D maybe TRBD1 (6 bases). Germline loops: CDR1 GTSNPN, CDR2 SVGIG (reference sequence). The CDR3 has 14 amino acids. Trimming took off 3 bases at V and 1 base at J, with 13 bases between the two ends. In nucleotides, the CDR3 is TGTGCCTGGAGCCCCATGGACAGTTCCTACGAGCAGTACTTC. Translating it yields CAWSPMDSSYEQYF. The full variable domain, rest sourced from reference TRBV30 and TRBJ2-7, is SQTIHQWPATLVQPVGSPLSLECTVEGTSNPNLYWYRQAAGRGLQLLFYSVGIGQISSEVPQNLSASRPQDRQFILSSKKLLLSDSGFYLCAWSPMDSSYEQYFGPGTRLTVT.

In this sample, this clonotype turned up many times. The V call is TRBV10-3, the J call TRBJ2-5; the D gene is possibly TRBD1 (6 bases). Germline-derived CDR1 and CDR2 are ENHRY and SYGVKD. Deletions cut 7 bases from V and 5 bases from J, with 14 bases between. This CDR3 has 13 residues. The CDR3 DNA follows: TGTGCCATCATGAGACAGGTCTTCGAGACCCAGTACTTC. This sequence encodes CAIMRQVFETQYF.

This clonotype was found a few times. This chain joins TRBV7-9 and TRBJ2-7; no firm D call. The CDR3 runs 14 residues. Looked up from germline, CDR1 is SEHNR and CDR2 is FQNEAQ (reference sequence). V was clipped by 0 bases and J by 5 bases, with 11 bases between them. CDR3 protein: CASSLAKIGHEQYF. In DNA form, the CDR3 reads TGTGCCAGCAGCTTAGCGAAAATAGGCCACGAGCAGTACTTC.